This T cell receptor beta chain is drawn from a study of blood T cells in healthy people across ages. A second roughly 6 to 12 cycle PCR used barcoded and J-beta primers. MiXCR, applied by TCRdb to the 5' RACE reads, yields one record per CDR3 protein. The sample has about 570,000 distinct CDR3 sequences, roughly 29% seen once. V was cut by 4 bases and J by 6 bases, with 13 bases left in between. This CDR3 comprises 14 residues. Germline V lookup: CDR1 MNHEY, CDR2 SVGEGT. The sequencing sample was made of blood. The genes are TRBV6-2 or TRBV6-3 and TRBJ2-1; a possible D gene is TRBD2 (6 bases). This TCR derives from a woman aged 70-85 years in good health. CDR3 amino acids: CASSWGQRANEQFF. The CDR3 nucleotides are TGTGCCAGCAGTTGGGGTCAGCGGGCCAATGAGCAGTTCTTC.